This is a list of T cell receptor beta chains from one sample in a study of blood T cell repertoires in COVID-19. Produced via immunoSEQ multiplex PCR; TCRdb's table is partial and in-frame only. The table shows 40,000 to 55,000 clones, with roughly 84% occurring only once. Material: peripheral blood. The receptors stem from a man aged 50-60 years with active COVID-19. Each CDR3 is given without its conserved first and last residue. The order of the fields is V gene, J gene, CDR3 protein.

V gene: TRBV5-6
J gene: TRBJ2-3
CDR3 protein: ASSGGSPGTQY

V gene: TRBV19
J gene: TRBJ1-2
CDR3 protein: ASSGSGGHGYT

V gene: TRBV5-1
J gene: TRBJ2-7
CDR3 protein: ASSFSGDNLSYEQY

V gene: TRBV4-2
J gene: TRBJ1-2
CDR3 protein: ASSPPGNYGYT

V gene: TRBV27
J gene: TRBJ2-7
CDR3 protein: ASSLFGQGGYEQY

V gene: TRBV30
J gene: TRBJ2-1
CDR3 protein: APADTTSYNEQF

V gene: TRBV9
J gene: TRBJ2-2
CDR3 protein: ASSVRLAVNTGELF

V gene: TRBV6-5
J gene: TRBJ1-2
CDR3 protein: ASSYGQGGDGYT

V gene: TRBV9
J gene: TRBJ1-3
CDR3 protein: ASSVGTGSGNTIY

V gene: TRBV6-2/TRBV6-3
J gene: TRBJ1-6
CDR3 protein: ASSYRDGSKNSPLH

V gene: TRBV4-1
J gene: TRBJ2-7
CDR3 protein: ASSQDVGTGDHYEQY

V gene: TRBV24-1
J gene: TRBJ2-1
CDR3 protein: ATSGPGQGMRLDEQF

V gene: TRBV2
J gene: TRBJ1-1
CDR3 protein: ASSPQGGNTEAF

V gene: TRBV19
J gene: TRBJ2-5
CDR3 protein: AISPGYQETQY

V gene: TRBV29-1
J gene: TRBJ2-7
CDR3 protein: SVGPGYEQY

V gene: TRBV11-3
J gene: TRBJ2-1
CDR3 protein: ASSSINDNEQF

V gene: TRBV13
J gene: TRBJ2-1
CDR3 protein: ASSPPSPSSYNEQF

V gene: TRBV11-3
J gene: TRBJ1-1
CDR3 protein: ASSKQVYTEAF

V gene: TRBV19
J gene: TRBJ2-3
CDR3 protein: ASSNLAGARDTQY

V gene: TRBV2
J gene: TRBJ2-3
CDR3 protein: ASKTSGSTDTQY

V gene: TRBV5-1
J gene: TRBJ2-5
CDR3 protein: ASSLQGDGETQY

V gene: TRBV5-1
J gene: TRBJ2-2
CDR3 protein: ASSPAREPTGELF

V gene: TRBV5-8
J gene: TRBJ1-1
CDR3 protein: ASSLGTLSVGTEAF

V gene: TRBV5-1
J gene: TRBJ2-1
CDR3 protein: ASSLGTGAHNEQF

V gene: TRBV7-9
J gene: TRBJ2-1
CDR3 protein: ASSLSWVAGGHEQF

V gene: TRBV9
J gene: TRBJ2-2
CDR3 protein: ASSVSWTPNTGELF

V gene: TRBV6-5
J gene: TRBJ2-1
CDR3 protein: ASSIQGIDEQF

V gene: TRBV19
J gene: TRBJ1-6
CDR3 protein: ASRGTGGNSPLH

V gene: TRBV24-1
J gene: TRBJ1-2
CDR3 protein: ATQDSNYGYT

V gene: TRBV6-2/TRBV6-3
J gene: TRBJ2-1
CDR3 protein: ASSKEQGRRF

V gene: TRBV30
J gene: TRBJ2-4
CDR3 protein: AWSVQGGIQY

V gene: TRBV14
J gene: TRBJ2-7
CDR3 protein: VSSLRTGGSLYEQY

V gene: TRBV20-1
J gene: TRBJ1-2
CDR3 protein: SARWADGYT

V gene: TRBV20-1
J gene: TRBJ2-1
CDR3 protein: SASWGRGNEQF

V gene: TRBV9
J gene: TRBJ2-1
CDR3 protein: ASSPSVNNEQF